This T cell receptor beta chain is drawn from a study of CD8 T cells in ankylosing spondylitis. This clonotype appeared many times. TCRdb fed the 5' RACE reads into MiXCR, producing one record per CDR3 protein. This sample has roughly 250,000 distinct CDR3 sequences, with about 10% found just once. The origin of this receptor is a male donor with ankylosing spondylitis or in good health (not recorded which). Sequenced: blood, either unsorted or a sorted T cell fraction (not recorded which).

CDR3 nucleotide sequence: TGCAGTGCTAGGTATGGACGGGACCGTTCCTACAATGAGCAGTTCTTC. Amino acids: CSARYGRDRSYNEQFF. V and J are TRBV20-1 and TRBJ2-1; D tentatively fits TRBD1 or TRBD2 (5 bases each). Trimming cost V 3 bases and J 1 base, with 16 bases left between them. The CDR3 runs 16 residues. Germline CDR1 is DFQATT and CDR2 is SNEGSKA (reference sequence).